The 32 T cell receptor beta chains reported below all come from one sample, sequenced in a study of glioma-infiltrating T cells. Amplification of TCR alpha and beta CDR3 regions from RNA used iRepertoire nested multiplex PCR. From the multiplex PCR reads, TCRdb called clonotypes with MiXCR, one entry per CDR3 protein. The sample consists of around 140,000 distinct CDR3 sequences, around 40% of them appearing once. The sequencing sample was made of glioma tissue, nonneoplastic brain tissue, or PBMCs (not recorded which). The receptor set was obtained from a human donor with low-grade glioma or glioblastoma, undergoing nonglioma brain surgery, or in good health (not recorded which).

There are a few counts of this clonotype. The chain employs TRBV28 and TRBJ1-1, with D unresolved. The CDR3 runs 12 residues. The V and J ends lost 3 bases and 5 bases respectively, with 7 bases between them. Germline lookup yields CDR1 MDHEN and CDR2 SYDVKM. CDR3 loop: CASSLVLTEAFF. The CDR3 DNA sequence: TGTGCCAGCAGTTTGGTACTGACTGAAGCTTTCTTT.

For the CDR3, the DNA is TGTGCCAGCAGTGAAGACCGCGACACTGAAGCTTTCTTT. Translation: CASSEDRDTEAFF. The chain joins TRBV6-1 to TRBJ1-1; D gene uncertain. The CDR3 totals 13 residues. Trimming left V 1 base short and J 3 bases short, with 6 bases between. Germline lookup yields CDR1 MNHNS and CDR2 SASEGT.

The chain links TRBV7-2 to TRBJ2-5, with no clear D. Looked up from germline, CDR1 is SGHTA and CDR2 is FQGNSA. Trimming left V 1 base short and J 5 bases short, with 11 bases between. This CDR3 comprises 14 residues. CDR3 loop: CASSLVLGLETQYF. The CDR3 DNA reads TGTGCCAGCAGCTTAGTACTGGGCCTGGAGACCCAGTACTTC.

The sample holds a few counts of this clonotype. This chain links TRBV6-6 with TRBJ2-7; 8 bases align to TRBD2. Germline-derived CDR1 and CDR2 are MNHNY and SVGAGI (reference sequence). The length of the CDR3 is 16 residues. Losses at the gene ends were 0 bases for V and 5 bases for J; bases not matched to a gene: 9. The CDR3 nucleotides read TGTGCCAGCAGTTACTCACCCGGGACTAGGAGTAACGAGCAGTACTTC. Translation gives CASSYSPGTRSNEQYF.

The table lists this clonotype with a few counts. CDR3 protein: CASGLTFKNIQYF. Written as DNA, the CDR3 is TGTGCCAGCGGCCTAACTTTCAAAAACATTCAGTACTTC. The chain couples TRBV27 to TRBJ2-4, with D hard to call. Trimming removed 8 bases at V and 3 bases at J, with 11 bases between. This CDR3 is built from 13 residues. Germline CDR1 is MNHEY and CDR2 is SMNVEV (reference sequence).

The CDR3 loop reads CASSRRTSGRAAKNIQYF. The CDR3 coding sequence is TGTGCCAGCAGCCGTAGGACTAGCGGGAGGGCAGCCAAAAACATTCAGTACTTC. The V and J genes are TRBV28 and TRBJ2-4, with 15 bases aligning to TRBD2. V trimming: 6 bases; J trimming: 0 bases; junction bases outside the gene matches: 6. Germline V gene data show CDR1 as MDHEN and CDR2 as SYDVKM. This CDR3 has 18 amino acids. Full variable domain (rest looked up from reference TRBV28 and TRBJ2-4): DVKVTQSSRYLVKRTGEKVFLECVQDMDHENMFWYRQDPGLGLRLIYFSYDVKMKEKGDIPEGYSVSREKKERFSLILESASTNQTSMYLCASSRRTSGRAAKNIQYFGAGTRLSVL.

This clonotype was recorded a few times. The chain uses TRBV6-2 or TRBV6-3 and TRBJ1-1; the match to TRBD1 covers 10 bases. The ends lost 8 bases at V and 4 bases at J; junction bases unmatched: 1. The CDR3 contains 12 residues. Looked up from germline, CDR1 is MNHEY and CDR2 is SVGEGT. The CDR3 is CASRTGGTEAFF. DNA of the CDR3: TGTGCCAGCCGGACAGGGGGCACTGAAGCTTTCTTT.

This clonotype came up a few times. The genes are TRBV6-5 and TRBJ2-1, with 12 bases matching TRBD2. The V and J ends lost 5 bases and 6 bases, in that order; junction bases with no gene match: 11. There are 17 residues in the CDR3. CDR1 MNHEY and CDR2 SVGAGI come from the germline V gene. The CDR3 region is CASSTASGGAGGNEQFF. The CDR3 coding sequence is TGTGCCAGCAGTACCGCTAGCGGGGGGGCAGGGGGCAATGAGCAGTTCTTC.

The chain couples TRBV6-2 or TRBV6-3 to TRBJ2-2, with 7 bases that match TRBD1. Germline CDR1 MNHEY, CDR2 SVGEGT. The CDR3 has 15 residues. Trimming at V came to 7 bases and at J to 1 base, leaving 6 bases not matched to a gene. CDR3 nucleotides: TGTGCCAGCACCAAGGGGGCGAGGAACACCGGGGAGCTGTTTTTT. This encodes CASTKGARNTGELFF.

The sample holds many counts of this clonotype. The chain joins TRBV15 to TRBJ2-1; D remains ambiguous. V lost 7 bases and J 0 bases, leaving 10 bases between the germline ends. Germline CDR1 is LNHNV and CDR2 is YYDKDF (reference sequence). The CDR3 totals 14 residues. CDR3 sequence (DNA): TGTGCCACCAAACTACACAGCTCCTACAATGAGCAGTTCTTC. This codes for CATKLHSSYNEQFF.

This clonotype was observed a few times. The chain couples TRBV18 to TRBJ2-5; D is unclear. V lost 2 bases and J lost 3, with 7 bases in between. CDR3 length equals 13 residues. The germline gives CDR1 KGHSH, CDR2 LQKENI. CDR3 amino acids: CASSPGREETQYF. CDR3 sequence (DNA): TGTGCCAGCTCACCAGGAAGGGAAGAGACCCAGTACTTC.

The genes are TRBV6-9 and TRBJ1-5; D may be TRBD1 (5 bases). The CDR3 runs to 13 residues. Per the germline V gene, CDR1 is MNHGY and CDR2 is SVAAGI. Trimming took off 3 bases at V and 5 bases at J, with 8 bases between the two ends. Written as DNA, the CDR3 is TGTGCCAGCAGTTACCTGGGGGATCAGCCCCAGCATTTT. The encoded protein is CASSYLGDQPQHF.

This rearrangement joins TRBV6-5 to TRBJ2-7, with D possibly matching TRBD2 (5 bases). Trimming took off 7 bases at V and 1 base at J, with 14 bases between the two ends. Germline V gives CDR1 MNHEY, CDR2 SVGAGI. The CDR3 is 14 amino acids. CDR3 residues: CASTRTVGSYEQYF. The CDR3, as DNA: TGTGCCAGCACTAGGACTGTGGGATCCTACGAGCAGTACTTC.

This clonotype was recorded at least ten times. For the CDR3, the DNA is TGTGCCAGCAGCCAAGGCTCTTCGACAGGGGAGGGTCAGTACTTC. It specifies CASSQGSSTGEGQYF. V and J are TRBV4-2 and TRBJ2-4, with D tentatively TRBD1 (8 bases). Trimming stripped 1 base from V and 12 bases from J, with 19 bases between. This CDR3 has 15 residues. In germline, CDR1 is LGHNA, CDR2 YNFKEQ.

This clonotype was detected ten times or more. The chain joins TRBV27 to TRBJ2-3; tentatively, D is TRBD2 (6 bases). The CDR3 loop spans 13 amino acids. V gave up 6 bases and J gave up 5 bases, with 12 bases separating them. Germline CDR1 MNHEY, CDR2 SMNVEV (reference sequence). CDR3 amino acids: CASRTSWEDTQYF. DNA of the CDR3: TGTGCCAGCAGGACTAGTTGGGAAGATACGCAGTATTTT.

The chain joins TRBV5-6 to TRBJ1-3; no firm D call. The CDR3 spans 16 residues. Germline-derived CDR1 and CDR2 are SGHDT and YYEEEE. V lost 1 base to trimming and J lost 0 bases, with 11 bases between them. CDR3 in DNA: TGTGCCAGCAGCTTGTTAGGTGAAGGCTCTGGAAACACCATATATTTT. Translated: CASSLLGEGSGNTIYF.

On this clonotype itself: Germline and junction disagree at one end, which may indicate a read error. J is TRBJ1-5 and V is TRBV7-2, with D perhaps matching TRBD1 (5 bases). The CDR3 contains 14 residues. From germline, CDR1 is SGHTA and CDR2 FQGNSA. The CDR3: CASRLGRANQPQHF. CDR3 bases: TGTGCCAGCAGATTAGGCAGGGCCAATCAGCCCCAGCATTTT. The full variable domain, with the rest looked up from reference TRBV7-2 and TRBJ1-5, is GAGVSQSPSNKVTEKGKDVELRCDPISGHTALYWYRQSLGQGLEFLIYFQGNSAPDKSGLPSDRFSAERTGGSVSTLTIQRTQQEDSAVYLCASRLGRANQPQHFGDGTRLSIL.

This chain joins TRBV27 and TRBJ1-6, with 9 nucleotides matching TRBD1. The CDR3 is made up of 18 amino acids. Germline-derived CDR1 and CDR2 are MNHEY and SMNVEV (reference sequence). V dropped 5 bases and J dropped 7; count of bases not matched to a gene: 15. This chain's CDR3 is CASSVPGQGWGENSPLHF. The CDR3 coding sequence is TGTGCCAGCAGTGTCCCGGGACAGGGTTGGGGAGAGAATTCACCCCTCCACTTT.

The chain combines TRBV4-1 with TRBJ2-7; no clear D gene. The J call may be wrong; the DNA end is better matched by TRBJ2-5. Germline V gene data show CDR1 as MGHRA and CDR2 as YSYEKL. The CDR3 runs 13 residues. CDR3 in DNA: TGCGCCAGCAGCCAGTGGAAGAAAGAGACCCAGTACTTC. Its protein product is CASSQWKKETQYF.

The gene calls are TRBV2 and TRBJ1-5; no definite D call. Per germline, CDR1 SNHLY and CDR2 FYNNEI. The CDR3 has 14 residues. V dropped 6 bases and J dropped 1 base, with 10 bases sitting between them. CDR3: CASSWPNSNQPQHF. In DNA form, the CDR3 reads TGTGCCAGCAGCTGGCCGAACAGCAATCAGCCCCAGCATTTT.

This sequence joins TRBV18 and TRBJ1-2; 7 bases align to TRBD1. Germline loops: CDR1 KGHSH, CDR2 LQKENI. The V gene end was trimmed by 6 bases and the J gene end by 4 bases; junction bases not matched to a gene: 11. The CDR3 consists of 15 residues. The CDR3 here is CASSPRQGGTYGYTF. CDR3 nucleotides: TGTGCCAGCTCCCCTAGACAGGGAGGGACCTATGGCTACACCTTC. Full variable domain (missing parts from reference TRBV18 and TRBJ1-2): NAGVMQNPRHLVRRRGQEARLRCSPMKGHSHVYWYRQLPEEGLKFMVYLQKENIIDESGMPKERFSAEFPKEGPSILRIQQVVRGDSAAYFCASSPRQGGTYGYTFGSGTRLTVV.

The sample holds a few counts of this clonotype. This chain uses TRBV7-3 with TRBJ2-1; 7 bases are a match to TRBD1. Per the germline V gene, CDR1 is SGHTA and CDR2 is FQGTGA. Germline trimming cut 5 bases from V and 5 bases from J; bases unmatched to any gene: 9. This CDR3 is 15 amino acids long. CDR3 amino acids: CASSPRQGSHNEQFF. The DNA of the CDR3 is TGTGCCAGCAGCCCTAGACAGGGTTCTCACAATGAGCAGTTCTTC. The full variable domain, with the rest looked up from reference TRBV7-3 and TRBJ2-1, is GAGVSQTPSNKVTEKGKYVELRCDPISGHTALYWYRQSLGQGPEFLIYFQGTGAADDSGLPNDRFFAVRPEGSVSTLKIQRTERGDSAVYLCASSPRQGSHNEQFFGPGTRLTVL.

The chain combines TRBV20-1 with TRBJ2-7; tentatively, D is TRBD2 (5 bases). The V gene's germline CDR1 is DFQATT and CDR2 SNEGSKA (reference sequence). The CDR3 sequence is 13 residues long. V was shortened by 1 base and J by 6 bases, with 13 bases between the two germline ends. The CDR3 spells CSARGGMQSEQYF. CDR3 DNA sequence: TGCAGTGCTAGAGGAGGGATGCAAAGCGAGCAGTACTTC.

Concerning this clonotype: An end of the junction does not agree with germline; a read error may underlie this. V usage is TRBV20-1 and J usage is TRBJ1-1; possible D gene TRBD1, 6 bases. The CDR3 contains 18 residues. CDR1 DFQATT and CDR2 SNEGSKA come from the germline V gene (reference sequence). The CDR3, as DNA: TGCATTGCTCTTAAAGAGAGACGGGCAGGGGAGTCGGTTACTGAAGCTTTCTTT. It translates to CIALKERRAGESVTEAFF.

The chain links TRBV11-2 to TRBJ1-1; D call uncertain. V was trimmed by 5 bases and J by 0 bases, leaving 13 bases between them. The CDR3 is made up of 15 amino acids. Germline V CDR1 and CDR2: SGHAT, FQNNGV. The CDR3 nucleotides read TGTGCCAGCAGCCTTACATACGTCATGAACACTGAAGCTTTCTTT. Protein sequence: CASSLTYVMNTEAFF. Full variable domain (rest looked up from reference TRBV11-2 and TRBJ1-1): EAGVAQSPRYKIIEKRQSVAFWCNPISGHATLYWYQQILGQGPKLLIQFQNNGVVDDSQLPKDRFSAERLKGVDSTLKIQPAKLEDSAVYLCASSLTYVMNTEAFFGQGTRLTVV.

The sample holds a few counts of this clonotype. The V gene is TRBV6-1, the J gene TRBJ2-1; 11 bases fit TRBD2. J lost 5 bases, V lost 6 bases, and 6 bases had no gene match. The CDR3 covers 15 residues. Per the germline V gene, CDR1 is MNHNS and CDR2 is SASEGT. CDR3 in DNA: TGTGCCAGCAGACCCGGGACTAGCGGAGACAATGAGCAGTTCTTC. Its protein is CASRPGTSGDNEQFF.

The rearrangement joins TRBV7-9 to TRBJ2-7, with 7 positions matching TRBD1. There are 15 residues in the CDR3. Trimming cost V 5 bases and J 1 base; bases outside gene matches: 8. The germline V gene encodes CDR1 SEHNR and CDR2 FQNEAQ (reference sequence). The CDR3 region has the DNA TGTGCCAGCAGCGGACCCGGGACAGTGTCCTACGAGCAGTACTTC. Its protein is CASSGPGTVSYEQYF.

The rearrangement links TRBV6-1 to TRBJ2-3, with D hard to call. The V end was cut by 10 bases, the J end by 3 bases, with 14 bases between. Germline V gene data show CDR1 as MNHNS and CDR2 as SASEGT. CDR3 length: 13 amino acids. CDR3 in DNA: TGTGCCATCATGTCCTCTTCAACAGATACGCAGTATTTT. Its protein is CAIMSSSTDTQYF.

The gene calls are TRBV6-2 or TRBV6-3 and TRBJ1-5; TRBD1 might be the D (6 bases). Trimming took 4 bases from V and 7 from J, leaving 14 bases between them. The germline V gene has CDR1 MNHEY and CDR2 SVGEGT. The CDR3 loop spans 14 amino acids. The CDR3 sequence: CASSSRPRGQPQHF. Here the CDR3 DNA reads TGTGCCAGCAGTTCCAGGCCTAGGGGGCAGCCCCAGCATTTT.

There are many counts of this clonotype. The chain uses TRBV6-1 and TRBJ2-7; no reliable D call. From germline, CDR1 is MNHNS and CDR2 SASEGT. V was trimmed by 4 bases and J by 2 bases, leaving 12 bases between them. The CDR3 extends over 14 amino acids. The CDR3 DNA reads TGTGCCAGCAGTGCGCCACGACCCCCCTACGAGCAGTACTTC. Protein sequence: CASSAPRPPYEQYF.

V gene TRBV27 combines with J gene TRBJ2-3, with 7 bases fitting TRBD2. The CDR3 has 14 amino acids. Germline loops: CDR1 MNHEY, CDR2 SMNVEV (reference sequence). J lost 2 bases, V lost 7 bases, and 6 bases had no gene match. The CDR3 coding sequence is TGTGCCAGCAAACTAGCGACCTACACAGATACGCAGTATTTT. Translating gives CASKLATYTDTQYF.

The rearrangement links TRBV2 to TRBJ1-1; D gene ambiguous. Trimming shortened V by 1 base and J by 5 bases, and 11 bases separated the two germline ends. This CDR3 region has 14 residues. The V gene's germline CDR1 is SNHLY and CDR2 FYNNEI. The CDR3 sequence is CASSEEVVMTEAFF. DNA for the CDR3: TGTGCCAGCAGTGAAGAGGTGGTAATGACTGAAGCTTTCTTT.